This TCR beta chain came from a study of blood T cell repertoires in COVID-19. Turning to the study itself: Samples came from the United States, Italy and Spain, spanning acute and convalescent COVID-19. PBMCs, B-cell-depleted T cells, or T cells provided the cDNA or gDNA that made up the material.

Authors' methods: Scientists estimated how many nucleated cells there were by amplifying reference gene primers. Clones were read by immunoSEQ multiplex PCR, and TCRdb kept only the in-frame ones, dropping some. V, J and clone size are those of that table, while D and trimming were read from the DNA. The top ten clones hold around 30% of a sample with about 48,000 clones, around 90% of them seen once. Sample: peripheral blood. The clonotype comes from an elderly woman with acute or convalescent COVID-19.

The CDR3 loop is CAWGTGLQDEKLFF. CDR3 sequence (DNA): TGTGCCTGGGGGACCGGGTTACAAGATGAAAAACTGTTTTTT. This chain joins TRBV30 and TRBJ1-4; D is perhaps TRBD1 (5 bases). Deletions cut 5 bases from V and 6 bases from J, with 16 bases between. This CDR3 has 14 amino acids. CDR1 GTSNPN and CDR2 SVGIG come from the germline V gene (reference sequence).